Shown below are 19 T cell receptor beta chains from a single sample sequenced in a study of T cell repertoires in cytomegalovirus infection. No cognate antigen is known for these TCRs. TCRdb reanalysed the reads using MiXCR and keeps one entry per CDR3 protein. Found here are about 740,000 distinct CDR3 sequences, 33% of them singletons; the top ten hold over 15%. The input for sequencing was cultured PBMCs, taken from culture after CMV antigen stimulation. Every receptor here comes from a human donor in good health (CMV status not recorded). Some clones in this sample may be carry-over from other donors' samples.

V is TRBV10-3 and J is TRBJ2-5; D is perhaps TRBD1 (8 bases). The V gene's germline CDR1 is ENHRY and CDR2 SYGVKD. Between the trimmed V and J ends, which lost 11 bases and 2 bases, there was a span of 21 bases. The CDR3 consists of 15 residues. The CDR3 reads CAAESGNRGQETQYF. In DNA form, the CDR3 reads TGTGCCGCCGAAAGCGGGAACAGGGGGCAAGAGACCCAGTACTTC.

The V and J genes are TRBV12-3 or TRBV12-4 and TRBJ2-7; TRBD1 matches 8 bases. The CDR3 consists of 13 residues. The V segment lost 8 bases and the J segment 3 bases; nucleotides outside the gene matches: 6. CDR3 DNA: TGTGCCAGCCGTAGACAGGGGAACTACGAGCAGTACTTC. Its protein product is CASRRQGNYEQYF.

This clonotype was seen repeatedly, ten times or more. The CDR3 loop is CASSLSYRDQETQYF. In DNA form, the CDR3 reads TGTGCCAGCAGCCTTTCCTACAGGGATCAAGAGACCCAGTACTTC. V is TRBV7-2 and J is TRBJ2-5; a weak D match, TRBD1 (6 bases). This CDR3 contains 15 residues. V gave up 5 bases and J gave up 2 bases, with 15 bases separating them. Germline V gives CDR1 SGHTA, CDR2 FQGNSA.

The chain carries TRBV24-1 and TRBJ2-5; D remains unclear. V lost 4 bases to trimming and J lost 8 bases, with 16 bases between them. Germline assignment: CDR1 KGHDR and CDR2 SFDVKD. This CDR3 has 14 residues. DNA of the CDR3: TGTGCCACCAGTGACACCCGTCTCGGCGGAACCCAGTACTTC. This codes for CATSDTRLGGTQYF.

The V call is TRBV2, the J call TRBJ2-5; 10 bases map to TRBD2. CDR3 length: 17 amino acids. V was pared by 8 bases and J by 5 bases, with 17 bases of the junction left unmatched. The germline V gene encodes CDR1 SNHLY and CDR2 FYNNEI. Written as DNA, the CDR3 is TGTGCCAGCTCTAGGATACCGGGACTAGCGATGTTTGAGACCCAGTACTTC. Translation: CASSRIPGLAMFETQYF.

This chain joins TRBV4-1 and TRBJ2-2, with 11 bases that match TRBD2. With 2 bases clipped from V and 4 bases from J, the junction kept 9 bases outside the gene matches. The CDR3 has 18 amino acids. Germline CDR1 reads MGHRA; CDR2 reads YSYEKL. The CDR3 protein is CASSQRLAGRGGTGELFF. As DNA, the CDR3 is TGCGCCAGCAGCCAAAGACTAGCGGGAAGGGGTGGCACCGGGGAGCTGTTTTTT.

This clonotype was counted only a few times. The genes are TRBV12-3 or TRBV12-4 and TRBJ2-3; D is unclear. Trimming removed 5 bases at V and 9 bases at J, with 6 bases between. CDR3 length equals 10 residues. The CDR3 DNA reads as TGTGCCAGCAGTCAAGGGACGCAGTATTTT. The encoded protein is CASSQGTQYF.

V usage is TRBV20-1 and J usage is TRBJ2-3, with unresolved D. The V end was cut by 8 bases, the J end by 2 bases, with 5 bases between. The CDR3 totals 10 residues. Germline CDR1 is DFQATT and CDR2 is SNEGSKA (reference sequence). CDR3 nucleotide sequence: TGCAGTTCAGCCACAGATACGCAGTATTTT. Protein sequence: CSSATDTQYF.

This clonotype has only a few counts. The chain recombines TRBV7-2 with TRBJ2-3; a weak D match, TRBD1 (6 bases). The CDR3 consists of 14 residues. Trimming shortened V by 0 bases and J by 2 bases, and 6 bases separated the two germline ends. Per the germline V gene, CDR1 is SGHTA and CDR2 is FQGNSA. CDR3 in DNA: TGTGCCAGCAGCTTAGCGGGACACACAGATACGCAGTATTTT. As protein: CASSLAGHTDTQYF.

The genes are TRBV7-6 and TRBJ2-7; D remains ambiguous. CDR3 length: 13 residues. Germline V CDR1 and CDR2: SGHVS, FNYEAQ. With 5 bases removed from V and 9 bases from J, the gap between germline ends came to 17 bases. The CDR3 DNA follows: TGTGCCAGCAGCGACCGGACCTGGGCTACGCAGTACTTC. As protein: CASSDRTWATQYF.

This clonotype occurred a few times. V usage is TRBV12-3 or TRBV12-4 and J usage is TRBJ1-1; D ambiguous. Trimming pared 7 bases from V and 0 bases from J, leaving 6 bases between. This CDR3 is 12 amino acids long. The CDR3 bases are TGTGCCAGCAACGGGGTGAACACTGAAGCTTTCTTT. Its protein is CASNGVNTEAFF.

This clonotype appeared many times. The chain is built from TRBV6-2 or TRBV6-3 and TRBJ2-1; D may be TRBD2 (6 bases). CDR3 length: 12 residues. V was shortened by 2 bases and J by 7 bases, with 6 bases between the two germline ends. Looked up from germline, CDR1 is MNHEY and CDR2 is SVGEGT. The CDR3 DNA follows: TGTGCCAGCAGTTACCGGGGGAATGAGCAGTTCTTC. It specifies CASSYRGNEQFF.

This clonotype was picked up a small number of times. This rearrangement joins TRBV10-2 to TRBJ1-1; no firm D call. CDR1 is WSHSY, CDR2 SAAADI, per germline. Trimming removed 4 bases at V and 2 bases at J, with 17 bases between. CDR3 size: 16 residues. The CDR3 DNA is TGCGCCAGCAGTGGTGGAGGTAGGCAGCTTAACACTGAAGCTTTCTTT. It translates to CASSGGGRQLNTEAFF.

V and J are TRBV2 and TRBJ2-5; TRBD2 matches at 12 bases. Trimming took 4 bases from V and 6 from J; bases not matched to a gene: 6. Per the germline V gene, CDR1 is SNHLY and CDR2 is FYNNEI. The CDR3 loop spans 15 amino acids. The CDR3 region is CASSGLAGAVKTQYF. CDR3 in DNA: TGTGCCAGCAGTGGACTAGCGGGGGCTGTGAAGACCCAGTACTTC.

This CDR3 is CASSLDAGTGVTEAFF. The CDR3 nucleotides read TGTGCCAGCAGCTTAGACGCCGGGACAGGGGTGACTGAAGCTTTCTTT. This chain connects TRBV7-9 to TRBJ1-1; 10 nucleotides match TRBD1. Trimming cost V 1 base and J 5 bases; bases outside gene matches: 7. Germline V CDR1 and CDR2: SEHNR, FQNEAQ (reference sequence). The CDR3 has 16 amino acids.

The rearrangement links TRBV6-8 to TRBJ2-3, with no clear D. Trimming removed 0 bases at V and 0 bases at J, with 13 bases between. Germline V gene lookup returns CDR1 MNHGY and CDR2 SAAAGT. The CDR3 is 17 residues long. The CDR3 is CASSYSLGPSSTDTQYF. As DNA, the CDR3 is TGTGCCAGCAGTTACTCGCTAGGGCCGTCTAGCACAGATACGCAGTATTTT.

The sample holds a few counts of this clonotype. The chain is built from TRBV6-5 and TRBJ1-3; 9 bases line up with TRBD1. Germline V lookup: CDR1 MNHEY, CDR2 SVGAGI. Losses at the gene ends were 5 bases for V and 4 bases for J; bases not matched to a gene: 6. The CDR3 loop spans 15 amino acids. CDR3 bases: TGTGCCAGCAGTACCGGGACAGGGCCAGGAAACACCATATATTTT. This encodes CASSTGTGPGNTIYF.

The chain is built from TRBV28 and TRBJ2-7; a possible D gene is TRBD1 (6 bases). In germline, CDR1 is MDHEN, CDR2 SYDVKM. The CDR3 contains 15 residues. V was pared by 5 bases and J by 6 bases, with 20 bases between. The CDR3 reads CASSTGQLIQFEQYF. The CDR3 nucleotides are TGTGCCAGCAGTACCGGACAGCTGATACAGTTCGAGCAGTACTTC.

The sample holds a few counts of this clonotype. The chain recombines TRBV7-8 with TRBJ2-1; D gene uncertain. The CDR3 totals 15 residues. Per germline, CDR1 SGHVS and CDR2 FQNEAQ. V was trimmed by 4 bases and J by 6 bases, leaving 16 bases between them. The CDR3 is CASSSTRTTTNEQFF. The CDR3 DNA is TGTGCCAGCAGCTCAACCCGTACCACCACCAATGAGCAGTTCTTC.